The 20 T cell receptor beta chains below all came from one sample that was sequenced in a study of blood T cells in healthy people across ages. A sample-barcoded 5' primer and a J-beta primer mix were used in a second PCR of roughly 6 to 11 cycles. MiXCR was run by TCRdb on the 5' RACE reads, yielding one entry per CDR3 protein. This sample has fewer than 750,000 distinct CDR3 sequences, with roughly 48% found just once. Sequencing was performed on blood. Source of these receptors: a man older than 75 in good health.

This clonotype was observed a handful of times. The chain has TRBV27 and TRBJ2-5, with 9 bases fitting TRBD1. The CDR3 is made up of 15 amino acids. From germline, CDR1 is MNHEY and CDR2 SMNVEV (reference sequence). With V trimmed by 5 bases and J by 5 bases, 9 bases remained unmatched. The CDR3 sequence: CASSDRDRVEETQYF. CDR3 DNA sequence: TGTGCCAGCAGTGATCGGGACAGGGTGGAGGAGACCCAGTACTTC.

V usage is TRBV5-1 and J usage is TRBJ2-3; D remains ambiguous. This CDR3 has 13 amino acids. V was clipped by 0 bases and J by 6 bases, with 8 bases between them. Germline V lookup: CDR1 SGHRS, CDR2 YFSETQ. CDR3 DNA sequence: TGCGCCAGCAGCTTGGGCCCGTCTGATACGCAGTATTTT. As protein: CASSLGPSDTQYF.

In regard to this clonotype: This may be a read error: a much more frequent sequence differs by one nucleotide. The rearrangement links TRBV6-6 to TRBJ1-5; TRBD1 aligns across 8 bases. Germline CDR1 is MNHNY and CDR2 is SVGAGI (reference sequence). J gave up 7 bases and V 6 bases, and 5 bases lay outside the gene matches. The CDR3 runs 13 residues. CDR3 DNA: TGTGCCAGCAGCATGGACAGGGAACAGCCCCAGCATTTT. Its protein product is CASSMDREQPQHF.

This clonotype has a handful of counts. V is TRBV20-1 and J is TRBJ2-7, with D perhaps matching TRBD2 (7 bases). The germline CDR1 and CDR2 sequences are DFQATT and SNEGSKA (reference sequence). The CDR3 contains 15 residues. V was clipped by 6 bases and J by 5 bases, with 23 bases between them. The CDR3 region is CSALPKGGGTNEQYF. CDR3 in DNA: TGCAGTGCGCTCCCTAAAGGCGGGGGCACCAACGAGCAGTACTTC.

J is TRBJ1-2 and V is TRBV30, with a possible D match to TRBD1 (5 bases). CDR3 size: 13 residues. Trimming removed 0 bases from V and 4 bases from J, with 9 bases in between. Per germline, CDR1 GTSNPN and CDR2 SVGIG (reference sequence). The CDR3 spells CAWSVEGIYGYTF. In DNA form, the CDR3 reads TGTGCCTGGAGTGTCGAGGGGATCTATGGCTACACCTTC.

The V call is TRBV25-1, the J call TRBJ2-1; possible D gene TRBD1, 6 bases. The CDR3 is made up of 12 amino acids. Germline V CDR1 and CDR2: MGHDK, SYGVNS. The V gene lost 4 bases and the J gene lost 9 bases, with 10 bases spanning the gap. CDR3 sequence reads: CASSGQGSEQFF. The CDR3 nucleotides are TGTGCCAGCAGTGGCCAGGGGAGTGAGCAGTTCTTC.

This chain links TRBV9 with TRBJ2-5, with 9 bases that match TRBD2. The assigned J gene may be wrong: the sequence end matches TRBJ2-7 better. CDR1 and CDR2 (germline): SGDLS, YYNGEE. The CDR3 is made up of 15 amino acids. CDR3 in DNA: TGTGCCAGCAGCGGACCTAGCGGGATCGCGATCGAGCAGTACTTC. Protein product: CASSGPSGIAIEQYF.

The chain is built from TRBV7-3 and TRBJ2-1; TRBD2 matches at 9 bases. The V gene's germline CDR1 is SGHTA and CDR2 FQGTGA. The junction had 10 bases not matched to a gene; V was cut back by 2 bases and J by 8 bases. The CDR3 totals 16 residues. The CDR3 sequence: CASSLSVNSGGDEQFF. The CDR3 nucleotides are TGTGCCAGCAGCTTATCGGTAAATAGCGGGGGCGATGAGCAGTTCTTC.

This chain uses TRBV4-2 with TRBJ2-3, with TRBD2 matching 11 bases. The CDR3 spans 19 residues. Unmatched junction bases numbered 12, after V lost 0 bases and J lost 4 bases. Germline V gene sequence: CDR1 LGHNA, CDR2 YNFKEQ. The CDR3 nucleotides read TGTGCCAGCAGCCAAGATATGTTGGCTGGGACTAGCGGCGCAGATACGCAGTATTTT. It encodes CASSQDMLAGTSGADTQYF.

This clonotype was picked up a small number of times. CDR3 nucleotides: TGTGCCAGCAGCATGAATGTTGGGTGGAACACTGAAGCTTTCTTT. This gives the protein CASSMNVGWNTEAFF. The chain couples TRBV7-8 to TRBJ1-1, with D hard to call. The V and J ends lost 5 bases and 1 base respectively, with 14 bases between them. Germline V lookup: CDR1 SGHVS, CDR2 FQNEAQ. CDR3 size: 15 residues.

Regarding this clonotype: A much more abundant neighbour one base away suggests this may be a read error. The gene calls are TRBV6-6 and TRBJ2-3; TRBD2 agrees at 7 bases. The germline CDR1 and CDR2 sequences are MNHNY and SVGAGI (reference sequence). The CDR3 length is 15 residues. The CDR3 protein is CDSSYDAGDPDTQYF. In DNA, the CDR3 is TGTGACAGCAGTTACGATGCGGGAGATCCAGATACGCAGTATTTT.

This clonotype was recorded a few times. The V call is TRBV7-3, the J call TRBJ2-1; the D gene is possibly TRBD2 (6 bases). Trimming took 3 bases from V and 8 from J, leaving 11 bases between them. The CDR3 has 13 residues. The germline V gene encodes CDR1 SGHTA and CDR2 FQGTGA. As DNA, the CDR3 is TGTGCCAGCAGCTTTATAGGCGGGGATGAGCAGTTCTTC. Its translation: CASSFIGGDEQFF. The complete variable domain, with remaining parts taken from reference TRBV7-3 and TRBJ2-1, reads GAGVSQTPSNKVTEKGKYVELRCDPISGHTALYWYRQSLGQGPEFLIYFQGTGAADDSGLPNDRFFAVRPEGSVSTLKIQRTERGDSAVYLCASSFIGGDEQFFGPGTRLTVL.

The chain is built from TRBV7-2 and TRBJ2-1; D is perhaps TRBD2 (6 bases). The germline CDR1 and CDR2 sequences are SGHTA and FQGNSA. Trimming cost V 1 base and J 4 bases, with 17 bases left between them. This CDR3 is 17 amino acids long. The CDR3 nucleotides are TGTGCCAGCAGCTTAGTAAAGGCCCTCGGGGGATACAATGAGCAGTTCTTC. Amino acid sequence: CASSLVKALGGYNEQFF. Full variable domain (remainder filled in from reference TRBV7-2 and TRBJ2-1): GAGVSQSPSNKVTEKGKDVELRCDPISGHTALYWYRQSLGQGLEFLIYFQGNSAPDKSGLPSDRFSAERTGGSVSTLTIQRTQQEDSAVYLCASSLVKALGGYNEQFFGPGTRLTVL.

The chain combines TRBV4-3 with TRBJ2-7, with 9 bases aligning to TRBD1. CDR1 is LGHNA and CDR2 is YSLEER in the germline V gene. V was pared by 0 bases and J by 1 base, with 4 bases of the junction left unmatched. The CDR3 is 16 amino acids. CDR3 loop: CASSQDGGTGSYEQYF. CDR3 DNA sequence: TGCGCCAGCAGCCAAGATGGCGGGACAGGGTCCTACGAGCAGTACTTC.

Concerning this clonotype: This may arise from a read error, as a much more abundant clone is one base away. The chain joins TRBV6-5 to TRBJ2-7; 12 nucleotides agree with TRBD2. J lost 7 bases, V lost 6 bases, and 10 bases had no gene match. This CDR3 has 15 amino acids. CDR1 MNHEY and CDR2 SVGAGI come from the germline V gene. CDR3 region: CASSPRTSGEYEQYF. DNA of the CDR3: TGTGCCAGCAGCCCCAGGACTAGCGGGGAGTATGAGCAGTACTTC.

This clonotype was seen a few times. The chain links TRBV5-1 to TRBJ2-1; D is tentatively TRBD1 or TRBD2 (5 bases each). The V gene lost 0 bases and the J gene lost 7 bases, with 17 bases spanning the gap. Germline CDR1 SGHRS, CDR2 YFSETQ. There are 16 residues in the CDR3. For the CDR3, the DNA is TGCGCCAGCAGCTTGGGGTCGGCAGGGACCCTGAATGAGCAGTTCTTC. This codes for CASSLGSAGTLNEQFF.

This clonotype has more than one count but fewer than ten. The chain carries TRBV7-9 and TRBJ2-7; perhaps TRBD2 as D (6 bases). Germline V gene sequence: CDR1 SEHNR, CDR2 FQNEAQ (reference sequence). The ends were cut back, 1 base at V and 3 bases at J, with 10 bases in the middle. The CDR3 consists of 14 residues. This CDR3 reads CASSLGGNDYEQYF. As DNA, the CDR3 is TGTGCCAGCAGCTTAGGCGGGAATGACTACGAGCAGTACTTC.

This rearrangement joins TRBV5-6 to TRBJ2-7; TRBD1 matches at 9 bases. With V trimmed by 6 bases and J by 3 bases, 10 bases remained unmatched. Germline V gene data show CDR1 as SGHDT and CDR2 as YYEEEE. This CDR3 has 15 amino acids. The CDR3 sequence: CASTPRGQGIYEQYF. As DNA, the CDR3 is TGTGCCAGCACCCCTCGGGGACAGGGAATCTACGAGCAGTACTTC.

This sequence joins TRBV7-8 and TRBJ2-3; possibly TRBD2 for D (6 bases). Germline V gene lookup returns CDR1 SGHVS and CDR2 FQNEAQ. V was clipped by 1 base and J by 9 bases, with 11 bases between them. There are 13 residues in the CDR3. CDR3 bases: TGTGCCAGCAGCTTAGACGGTGCGGGGACGCAGTATTTT. Its translation: CASSLDGAGTQYF.

The rearrangement uses TRBV5-1 and TRBJ2-3, with TRBD2 matching over 11 bases. This CDR3 region has 16 residues. Losses at the gene ends were 4 bases for V and 4 bases for J; bases not matched to a gene: 8. Germline V gives CDR1 SGHRS, CDR2 YFSETQ. The chain's CDR3 is CASSTSGTSGPDTQYF. The CDR3 DNA reads as TGCGCCAGCAGCACCAGTGGGACTAGCGGCCCAGATACGCAGTATTTT.